The next 8 T cell receptor beta chains were all read from a single sample in a study of T cell responses to AZD1222 COVID-19 vaccine. Data came from immunoSEQ multiplex PCR; TCRdb stores just in-frame clones and leaves some out. The table has fewer than 200,000 clones, 90% to 95% seen once. This specimen consisted of peripheral blood, obtained on day 0 of MenACWY control vaccination. These receptors came from an adult in good health.

J is TRBJ2-1 and V is TRBV7-6; 12 bases fit TRBD2. The junction had 5 bases not matched to a gene; V was cut back by 5 bases and J by 6 bases. The germline V gene encodes CDR1 SGHVS and CDR2 FNYEAQ. The CDR3 is 15 amino acids. CDR3 residues: CASSEGLAGSNEQFF. The CDR3, as DNA: TGTGCCAGCAGCGAGGGACTAGCGGGTTCCAATGAGCAGTTCTTC.

The chain links TRBV6-6 to TRBJ2-7; D not certain. The V gene lost 2 bases and the J gene lost 3 bases, with 8 bases spanning the gap. The CDR3 totals 13 residues. From germline, CDR1 is MNHNY and CDR2 SVGAGI (reference sequence). The CDR3 is CASSYDPFYEQYF. CDR3 coding DNA: TGTGCCAGCAGTTACGACCCATTCTACGAGCAGTACTTC.

The chain links TRBV5-1 to TRBJ2-3; 8 bases align to TRBD2. J gave up 1 base and V 4 bases, and 8 bases lay outside the gene matches. The CDR3 sequence is 16 residues long. The germline V gene encodes CDR1 SGHRS and CDR2 YFSETQ. The CDR3 DNA is TGCGCCAGCAGCGGAGCAGCGGGAGCCCGCACAGATACGCAGTATTTT. Protein product: CASSGAAGARTDTQYF.

The V gene is TRBV11-2, the J gene TRBJ2-7; 12 positions agree with TRBD2. There are 16 residues in the CDR3. V was clipped by 3 bases and J by 5 bases; unmatched bases: 8. CDR1 is SGHAT, CDR2 FQNNGV, per germline. The CDR3 DNA sequence: TGTGCCAGCAGCTTCCGACTAGCGGGAGCCCCTCACGAGCAGTACTTC. It codes for CASSFRLAGAPHEQYF.

V is TRBV19 and J is TRBJ2-7; TRBD1 is a possible D gene (6 bases). Trimming shortened V by 1 base and J by 6 bases, and 16 bases separated the two germline ends. The CDR3 is made up of 15 amino acids. Germline V CDR1 and CDR2: LNHDA, SQIVND (reference sequence). CDR3 amino acids: CASSIGGGPRVEQYF. As DNA, the CDR3 is TGTGCCAGTAGTATAGGAGGGGGACCGCGAGTCGAGCAGTACTTC. Combining the CDR3 with reference TRBV19 and TRBJ2-7 gives the whole variable domain DGGITQSPKYLFRKEGQNVTLSCEQNLNHDAMYWYRQDPGQGLRLIYYSQIVNDFQKGDIAEGYSVSREKKESFPLTVTSAQKNPTAFYLCASSIGGGPRVEQYFGPGTRLTVT.

The rearrangement uses TRBV7-2 and TRBJ2-3, with D uncertain. This CDR3 comprises 13 residues. Trimming took 4 bases from V and 3 from J, leaving 8 bases between them. The germline gives CDR1 SGHTA, CDR2 FQGNSA. In DNA form, the CDR3 reads TGTGCCAGCAGCTACCCCTGGACAGATACGCAGTATTTT. Translated: CASSYPWTDTQYF.

This chain joins TRBV5-1 and TRBJ1-4; D gene ambiguous. The CDR3 spans 14 residues. CDR1 SGHRS and CDR2 YFSETQ come from the germline V gene. V lost 1 base to trimming and J lost 7 bases, with 11 bases between them. CDR3 sequence reads: CASSLYGLSEKLFF. CDR3 nucleotides: TGCGCCAGCAGCTTGTACGGGTTGAGTGAAAAACTGTTTTTT.

This chain joins TRBV15 and TRBJ1-5; the D gene is possibly TRBD1 (5 bases). Germline lookup yields CDR1 LNHNV and CDR2 YYDKDF (reference sequence). V was cut by 0 bases and J by 0 bases, with 9 bases left in between. The CDR3 length is 16 residues. The CDR3: CATSRDRGYSNQPQHF. The CDR3 nucleotides read TGTGCCACCAGCAGAGATCGGGGGTATAGCAATCAGCCCCAGCATTTT.